This entry describes one T cell receptor (beta chain). The target antigen is unknown. V lost 0 bases and J 3 bases, leaving 15 bases between the germline ends. Germline CDR1 is DFQATT and CDR2 is SNEGSKA (reference sequence). The CDR3 consists of 15 residues. This entry is derived from a study of response to subunit inactivated influenza vaccine. TCRdb called the RT-PCR reads again in MiXCR, with one record for every CDR3 protein. The table lists about 180,000 distinct CDR3 sequences, roughly 8.7% of them singletons. Study-wide points: Few new T cells, the authors suggested, are recruited by each seasonal influenza vaccination.

The sequenced sample was non-naive T cells sorted from PBMCs, obtained on the day of vaccination. The clonotype was recovered from a man aged 50 to 60 who received an inactivated influenza vaccine. This sequence joins TRBV20-1 and TRBJ2-7; D ambiguous. CDR3 in amino acids: CSARDTKRSYYEQYF. For the CDR3, the DNA is TGCAGTGCTAGAGACACGAAACGGAGCTACTACGAGCAGTACTTC.